This TCR beta chain was obtained from a study of identical twins. This clonotype occurred many times. Germline V CDR1 and CDR2: SGHAT, FQDESV (reference sequence). The CDR3 runs 19 residues. V dropped 0 bases and J dropped 0; count of bases not matched to a gene: 7. TCRdb fed the 5' RACE reads into MiXCR, producing one record per CDR3 protein. In the table there are about 150,000 distinct CDR3 sequences, roughly 3.2% of which are singletons. The chain uses TRBV11-1 and TRBJ2-4; 11 bases match TRBD2. The TCR sequence derives from a man younger than 35 in good health. The sequenced material came from memory T cells sorted from blood. CDR3 nucleotide sequence: TGTGCCAGCAGCTTAGCGGGCAGGACTAGCGGGTTAGCCAAAAACATTCAGTACTTC. As protein: CASSLAGRTSGLAKNIQYF.